These T cell receptor beta chains were read from a single sample in a study of graft-versus-host responses after intestinal transplantation. Data came from immunoSEQ multiplex PCR; TCRdb stores just in-frame clones and leaves some out. The sample contains about 69,000 clones, approximately 92% of which appear only once. Sequencing used bone marrow, obtained nearly 750 days after intestinal transplantation. Source of these receptors: a human patient who received an intestinal transplant, so some T cells may come from the graft donor. Both conserved end residues are part of each CDR3. Not every row has a clone size; where given, it reads once, few, many or a size class.

>TRBV5-1|NA
CASSLGPNRASEAFF
>TRBV2|few
CASSEPRAGNTIYF
>TRBV5-6|NA
CASGLTSGGHLDTQYF
>TRBV5-1|NA
CASSLRQGALGEETQYF
>TRBV7-2|NA
CAIPKPVGLAHEQYF
>TRBV6-1|NA
CAEGSPLHF
>TRBV18|NA
CASSPAGGHYEQYF
>TRBV7-9|NA
CASSDSAQETQYF
>TRBV5-4|NA
CASSFPGPSGSGETQYF
>TRBV7-6|NA
CASSLGFITGPDTQYF
>TRBV5-4|NA
CASSLGGGDINDGQFF
>TRBV13|NA
CASSSHELAKNIQYF
>TRBV28|NA
CASSSSSGKPYEQYF
>TRBV27|NA
CASGITGTRYEKLFF
>TRBV10-3|NA
CAISVRNEQFF
>TRBV11-2|NA
CASSLIGTSVHEQYF
>TRBV18|NA
CASSPGLGNTEAFF
>TRBV5-1|NA
CASSLVLAGWGETQYF
>TRBV9|NA
CASSVGARQETQYF
>TRBV7-9|NA
CASSFPGGETQYF
>TRBV6-5|NA
CASSRSGSSGDTQYF
>TRBV5-6|NA
CASSLVPGNTTYF
>TRBV4-2|NA
CASSQRGLAGLENTGELFF
>TRBV7-9|NA
CASSSKSYEQYF
>TRBV5-4|few
CASSHYRDYEQYF
>TRBV27|NA
CASSPTGGIYEQYF